This T cell receptor beta chain was profiled in a study of T cell repertoires in cytomegalovirus infection (dated by TCRdb to the late 2010s). Regarding the complete study: Donor HLA type was relevant to the analysis, as public TCR beta signatures indicated carriage of CMV infection together with the matching HLA type. The paper's findings and limits, for the study overall: The ex vivo response was dominated by HLA-C-restricted CMV-specific TCR beta clonotypes, which also provided the single most frequent clonotype in two of eight donors. In both this cohort and an independent cohort of 352 donors, the cumulative frequency of public TCR beta family members distinguished carriers of CMV infection plus the relevant HLA type.

Reading the germline V gene gives CDR1 MDHEN and CDR2 SYDVKM. Trimming takes 6 bases off V and 7 bases off J; junction bases not matched to a gene: 2. The CDR3 has 11 amino acids, counting the end cysteine and phenylalanine. This entry keeps only the CDR3 DNA: 33 bases, framed from base 1. Sequenced using an Illumina HiSeq 1500. TCRdb ran its own pipeline on the public reads, namely fastp trimming at Q25 and MiXCR clone calling, and kept in-frame beta chains. Each record represents a unique CDR3 protein, reported with the most common genes and DNA among its rows. The sample includes about 230,000 distinct CDR3 sequences, with approximately 22% observed a single time. 15% to 20% of the sample is held by the ten biggest clonotypes. This clonotype was observed at least ten times. The antigen it recognizes is unknown. Per-base qualities were not stored, and no clone one base away is much larger.

This receptor was taken from a human donor in good health (CMV status not recorded). Some clones in this sample may be carry-over from other donors' samples. The rearranged chain carries TRBV28 and TRBJ1-1; TRBD1 aligns with 7 central bases. The sequenced sample was CD8+ T cells from PBMCs. The CDR3 is CASSDRDEAFF. The DNA reads as follows: TGTGCCAGCAGCGACAGGGATGAAGCTTTCTTT.